Listed here is a single T cell receptor beta chain. These data are taken from a study of blood T cell repertoires in COVID-19. Study-wide background: Samples came from the United States, Italy and Spain, spanning acute and convalescent COVID-19. T cells, B-cell-depleted T cells, or PBMCs provided the cDNA or gDNA that served as material.

Trimming shortened V by 3 bases and J by 4 bases, and 10 bases separated the two germline ends. The germline gives CDR1 MDHEN, CDR2 SYDVKM. The CDR3 contains 14 residues. Data came from immunoSEQ multiplex PCR; TCRdb stores just in-frame clones and leaves some out. The sample yields roughly 55,000 clones, around 77% seen once. The receptor comes from a man between 60 and 75 years old with acute or convalescent COVID-19. The V and J genes are TRBV28 and TRBJ1-3, with TRBD1 as a possible D gene (5 bases). Sequencing was done on a sample of peripheral blood. DNA of the CDR3: TGTGCCAGCAGTTTTTCCAGGGCCGGAAACACCATATATTTT. Its translation is CASSFSRAGNTIYF.